One sample yielded the 22 T cell receptor beta chains listed below, sequenced in a study of OX40 agonist ivuxolimab in advanced cancers. Profiled with immunoSEQ multiplex PCR; TCRdb holds only in-frame clones, not every one. Here the sample spans roughly 67,000 clones, roughly 80% being singletons. Here the sequenced sample was CD4+ or CD8+ T cells sorted from blood, taken in a trial of the OX40 agonist ivuxolimab. Source of these receptors: an adult with an advanced solid tumor such as melanoma, head and neck, liver or kidney cancer.

This clone was detected a few times. The chain employs TRBV5-4 and TRBJ2-5, with 8 bases lining up with TRBD2. The CDR3 spans 14 residues. CDR1 SGHNT and CDR2 YYREEE come from the germline V gene (reference sequence). V shed 1 base and J 5 bases; nucleotides not matched to a gene: 4. The CDR3 nucleotides read TGTGCCAGCAGCTTGAAAGCGGGGGTGGAGACCCAGTACTTC. This translates into CASSLKAGVETQYF.

This clone was seen just once. The chain links TRBV18 to TRBJ2-5, with 10 positions matching TRBD2. V was clipped by 4 bases and J by 5 bases; unmatched bases: 7. CDR1 is KGHSH and CDR2 is LQKENI in the germline V gene. The CDR3 sequence is 15 residues long. CDR3 nucleotide sequence: TGTGCCAGCTCACTCCAGCGGGAGGGCCGCGAGACCCAGTACTTC. It encodes CASSLQREGRETQYF.

The genes are TRBV25-1 and TRBJ1-2; unclear D gene. Germline values: CDR1 MGHDK, CDR2 SYGVNS. CDR3 size: 12 residues. V shed 6 bases and J shed 5 bases, with 10 bases lying between them. The CDR3: CASRGSVYGYTF. The CDR3 nucleotides are TGTGCCAGCAGGGGTTCAGTTTATGGCTACACCTTC.

V and J are TRBV4-3 and TRBJ2-7; D perhaps matches TRBD2 (6 bases). The CDR3 totals 15 residues. Germline V gene lookup returns CDR1 LGHNA and CDR2 YSLEER. V was cut by 1 base and J by 7 bases, with 17 bases left in between. The CDR3 reads CASSQGLGLGEEQYF. The CDR3, as DNA: TGCGCCAGCAGCCAAGGACTAGGACTCGGGGAAGAGCAGTACTTC.

The rearrangement joins TRBV11-3 to TRBJ2-3, with 12 nucleotides matching TRBD2. The CDR3 is 15 amino acids. Trimming cost V 5 bases and J 4 bases; bases outside gene matches: 4. CDR1 is SGHNT, CDR2 YENEEA, per germline. The CDR3 DNA follows: TGTGCCAGCAGCCGACTAGCGGGGGAGGCAGATACGCAGTATTTT. Protein sequence: CASSRLAGEADTQYF.

This chain connects TRBV7-3 to TRBJ1-1; tentatively, D is TRBD1 (5 bases). Trimming removed 2 bases from V and 2 bases from J, with 9 bases in between. This CDR3 contains 14 residues. Germline CDR1 is SGHTA and CDR2 is FQGTGA. CDR3 in DNA: TGTGCCAGCAGCTTAGGGGCCCAAAACACTGAAGCTTTCTTT. Residues: CASSLGAQNTEAFF.

Concerning this clone itself: One junction end disagrees with the germline gene, perhaps due to a read error. The V and J genes are TRBV2 and TRBJ2-3; D is unresolved. The CDR3 extends over 12 amino acids. Germline V gene data show CDR1 as SNHLY and CDR2 as FYNNEI. The CDR3 nucleotides read TGTGCCAGCAGTGTGAGCACAAATACGCAGTATTTT. It codes for CASSVSTNTQYF.

V gene TRBV9 combines with J gene TRBJ2-2, with 12 bases matching TRBD2. V shed 0 bases and J 1 base; nucleotides not matched to a gene: 7. This CDR3 contains 19 residues. CDR1 SGDLS and CDR2 YYNGEE come from the germline V gene. DNA of the CDR3: TGTGCCAGCAGCGTAGCTCTGACTAGCGGGGGACGGAACACCGGGGAGCTGTTTTTT. It codes for CASSVALTSGGRNTGELFF.

The V gene is TRBV6-6, the J gene TRBJ1-5, with a tentative D call TRBD1 (5 bases). CDR1 and CDR2 from the germline V gene are MNHNY and SVGAGI (reference sequence). The ends were cut back, 6 bases at V and 0 bases at J, with 9 bases in the middle. This CDR3 is built from 14 residues. The CDR3 is CASRGTSSNQPQHF. CDR3 sequence (DNA): TGTGCCAGCAGGGGGACGAGTAGCAATCAGCCCCAGCATTTT.

The rearrangement joins TRBV9 to TRBJ1-1, with 10 bases that match TRBD1. The length of the CDR3 is 15 residues. Trimming at V came to 5 bases and at J to 4 bases, leaving 8 bases not matched to a gene. Germline CDR1 and CDR2: SGDLS and YYNGEE. CDR3 protein: CASRLPDRGVTEAFF. CDR3 DNA sequence: TGTGCCAGCAGGTTGCCGGACAGGGGGGTCACTGAAGCTTTCTTT.

CDR3: CASSYGTGLTGELFF. Here the CDR3 DNA reads TGTGCCAGTAGTTATGGGACAGGGCTCACCGGGGAGCTGTTTTTT. V usage is TRBV19 and J usage is TRBJ2-2; TRBD1 matches 9 bases. The CDR3 is made up of 15 amino acids. Germline lookup yields CDR1 LNHDA and CDR2 SQIVND (reference sequence). Trimming cost V 5 bases and J 4 bases; bases outside gene matches: 5.

The V gene is TRBV5-4, the J gene TRBJ1-1; 7 nucleotides match TRBD1. The CDR3 contains 13 residues. Germline CDR1 reads SGHNT; CDR2 reads YYREEE (reference sequence). Trimming removed 6 bases from V and 10 bases from J; junction bases left unmatched: 12. The CDR3 spells CASTLGTESTAFF. In DNA, the CDR3 is TGTGCCAGCACTTTGGGGACAGAATCCACAGCTTTCTTT.

In this sample, this clone turned up once. The chain links TRBV6-6 to TRBJ1-4, with D unresolved. V gave up 4 bases and J gave up 4 bases, with 10 bases separating them. The V gene's germline CDR1 is MNHNY and CDR2 SVGAGI (reference sequence). The CDR3 sequence is 14 residues long. The CDR3 protein is CASSSGRLNEKLFF. DNA for the CDR3: TGTGCCAGCAGTTCTGGACGGCTTAATGAAAAACTGTTTTTT.

The chain recombines TRBV18 with TRBJ2-1; maybe TRBD2 (6 bases). Trimming left V 2 bases short and J 8 bases short, with 10 bases between. Germline V lookup: CDR1 KGHSH, CDR2 LQKENI. CDR3 length: 13 amino acids. Written as DNA, the CDR3 is TGTGCCAGCTCACCATGGAGGGAGGATGAGCAGTTCTTC. Its translation is CASSPWREDEQFF. Complete variable domain (other parts from reference TRBV18 and TRBJ2-1): NAGVMQNPRHLVRRRGQEARLRCSPMKGHSHVYWYRQLPEEGLKFMVYLQKENIIDESGMPKERFSAEFPKEGPSILRIQQVVRGDSAAYFCASSPWREDEQFFGPGTRLTVL.

The chain joins TRBV7-8 to TRBJ1-5; no reliable D call. With 2 bases removed from V and 5 bases from J, the gap between germline ends came to 16 bases. The germline gives CDR1 SGHVS, CDR2 FQNEAQ. CDR3 length equals 16 residues. The CDR3 reads CASSLKRDTVYQPQHF. In DNA, the CDR3 is TGTGCCAGCAGCTTAAAGAGGGATACGGTGTATCAGCCCCAGCATTTT. The whole variable domain, filled in from reference TRBV7-8 and TRBJ1-5, reads GAGVSQSPRYKVAKRGQDVALRCDPISGHVSLFWYQQALGQGPEFLTYFQNEAQLDKSGLPSDRFFAERPEGSVSTLKIQRTQQEDSAVYLCASSLKRDTVYQPQHFGDGTRLSIL.

The genes are TRBV29-1 and TRBJ2-3, with D perhaps matching TRBD2 (5 bases). This CDR3 is 13 amino acids long. The germline V and J ends were trimmed by 4 bases and 6 bases, with 14 bases remaining between them. CDR1 SQVTM and CDR2 ANQGSEA come from the germline V gene. The CDR3 sequence is CSVGRALRDTQYF. The CDR3 DNA reads as TGCAGCGTTGGGCGGGCTTTAAGGGATACGCAGTATTTT.

V is TRBV4-2 and J is TRBJ1-2, with 9 bases fitting TRBD1. Trimming cost V 3 bases and J 8 bases; bases outside gene matches: 13. The CDR3 totals 16 residues. The V gene's germline CDR1 is LGHNA and CDR2 YNFKEQ. The CDR3 reads CASSQRQQGASRGYTF. The CDR3 region has the DNA TGTGCCAGCAGCCAGAGGCAACAGGGGGCCTCGAGGGGCTACACCTTC.

The chain's CDR3 is CASSLAGASGYEQYF. The CDR3 DNA follows: TGTGCCAGCAGCCTAGCGGGAGCTTCAGGCTACGAGCAGTACTTC. The chain links TRBV5-4 to TRBJ2-7; 10 bases are shared with TRBD2. Trimming took 4 bases from V and 3 from J; bases not matched to a gene: 7. This CDR3 spans 15 amino acids. Germline V lookup: CDR1 SGHNT, CDR2 YYREEE (reference sequence).

The chain links TRBV18 to TRBJ2-3; 7 nucleotides agree with TRBD1. Germline CDR1 reads KGHSH; CDR2 reads LQKENI. The CDR3 length is 16 residues. V dropped 3 bases and J dropped 4; count of bases not matched to a gene: 10. The CDR3 sequence: CASSPGKGAGADTQYF. The CDR3 DNA is TGTGCCAGCTCACCCGGGAAGGGGGCGGGCGCAGATACGCAGTATTTT.

This clone is medium-sized (0.01 to 0.1%). The chain combines TRBV19 with TRBJ1-5; D is ambiguous. V shed 3 bases and J shed 3 bases, with 12 bases lying between them. The germline gives CDR1 LNHDA, CDR2 SQIVND (reference sequence). The length of the CDR3 is 15 residues. The CDR3 sequence: CASSIAQSFNQPQHF. The DNA for the CDR3 is TGTGCCAGTAGTATCGCTCAGAGCTTCAATCAGCCCCAGCATTTT.

The rearrangement links TRBV9 to TRBJ2-1; D is unclear. V gave up 0 bases and J gave up 10 bases, with 8 bases separating them. Germline CDR1 and CDR2: SGDLS and YYNGEE. This CDR3 region has 12 residues. The CDR3 coding sequence is TGTGCCAGCAGCGTAGTGGCGGAAGAGCAGTTCTTC. Translating gives CASSVVAEEQFF.

The CDR3 spells CASSLTSNQPQHF. The CDR3 nucleotides read TGTGCCAGCAGTTTGACATCCAACCAGCCCCAGCATTTT. This chain joins TRBV6-5 and TRBJ1-5; D is unresolved. V dropped 4 bases and J dropped 7 bases, with 11 bases sitting between them. The CDR3 extends over 13 amino acids. Germline CDR1 is MNHEY and CDR2 is SVGAGI.